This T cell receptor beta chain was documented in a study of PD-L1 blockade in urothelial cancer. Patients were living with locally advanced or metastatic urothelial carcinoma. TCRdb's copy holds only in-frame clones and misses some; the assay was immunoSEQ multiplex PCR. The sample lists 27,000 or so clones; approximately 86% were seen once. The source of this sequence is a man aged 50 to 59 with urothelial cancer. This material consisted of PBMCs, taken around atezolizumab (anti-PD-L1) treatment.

CDR3 protein: CASSRTASNEKLFF. As DNA, the CDR3 is TGTGCCAGCTCAAGGACAGCTTCTAATGAAAAACTGTTTTTT. The rearrangement joins TRBV18 to TRBJ1-4, with D possibly being TRBD1 (6 bases). Germline V CDR1 and CDR2: KGHSH, LQKENI. The CDR3 consists of 14 residues. V was cut by 5 bases and J by 3 bases, with 10 bases left in between.